The 12 T cell receptor beta chains below come from one sample, sequenced in a study of cytotoxic CD8 clonotypes in ibrutinib-treated CLL. Assay used: immunoSEQ multiplex PCR; TCRdb lists only in-frame clones, some missing. The sample lists fewer than 50,000 clones, 45% to 55% occurring once. This material consisted of PBMCs, taken after 12 months of ibrutinib treatment. These receptors all stem from a human donor with chronic lymphocytic leukemia.

CDR3 in amino acids: CASSLRGGDEQYF. Here the CDR3 DNA reads TGTGCCAGCAGCTTGAGGGGAGGGGACGAGCAGTACTTC. The V call is TRBV5-6, the J call TRBJ2-7, with 7 bases identical to TRBD2. The length of the CDR3 is 13 residues. The trim removed 1 base at V and 5 bases at J, leaving 3 bases unmatched. Germline V lookup: CDR1 SGHDT, CDR2 YYEEEE.

This clone was seen a few times. The chain recombines TRBV27 with TRBJ2-1; TRBD1 might be the D (8 bases). Trimming took off 4 bases at V and 3 bases at J, with 13 bases between the two ends. The CDR3 extends over 15 amino acids. Per the germline V gene, CDR1 is MNHEY and CDR2 is SMNVEV (reference sequence). The CDR3 is CASSWGGQVYNEQFF. CDR3 DNA sequence: TGTGCCAGCAGTTGGGGGGGACAGGTCTACAATGAGCAGTTCTTC.

The chain couples TRBV7-8 to TRBJ2-1; 10 positions agree with TRBD2. The V gene end was trimmed by 6 bases and the J gene end by 3 bases; junction bases not matched to a gene: 5. This CDR3 has 15 amino acids. Germline CDR1 reads SGHVS; CDR2 reads FQNEAQ. This CDR3 is CASSPLAGDYNEQFF. The CDR3 DNA is TGTGCCAGCAGTCCCCTAGCGGGAGACTACAATGAGCAGTTCTTC.

The chain has TRBV4-1 and TRBJ2-7; 7 nucleotides align to TRBD1. The CDR3 has 14 residues. Germline V CDR1 and CDR2: MGHRA, YSYEKL. V shed 1 base and J 1 base; nucleotides not matched to a gene: 1. This CDR3 reads CASSQGDSSYEQYF. The CDR3 DNA reads as TGCGCCAGCAGCCAAGGGGACAGTTCCTACGAGCAGTACTTC.

This chain joins TRBV7-2 and TRBJ1-1; no definite D call. The CDR3 sequence is 13 residues long. Germline CDR1 reads SGHTA; CDR2 reads FQGNSA. V was trimmed by 6 bases and J by 1 base, leaving 9 bases between them. CDR3 protein: CASRPGSNTEAFF. CDR3 DNA sequence: TGTGCCAGCAGACCCGGGTCGAACACTGAAGCTTTCTTT.

The rearrangement uses TRBV4-2 and TRBJ2-6; 7 positions agree with TRBD1. This CDR3 contains 17 residues. V shed 0 bases, J shed 1 base, and the junction held 3 bases outside the gene matches. CDR1 LGHNA and CDR2 YNFKEQ come from the germline V gene. The chain's CDR3 is CASSQERTGSGANVLTF. In nucleotides, the CDR3 is TGTGCCAGCAGCCAAGAGAGGACAGGTTCTGGGGCCAACGTCCTGACTTTC.

This clone occurred a few times. V usage is TRBV9 and J usage is TRBJ2-7; 7 nucleotides align to TRBD1. Germline V CDR1 and CDR2: SGDLS, YYNGEE. V gave up 4 bases and J gave up 2 bases; unmatched junction bases: 3. This CDR3 contains 13 residues. CDR3 protein: CASSRDRPYEQYF. DNA for the CDR3: TGTGCCAGCAGCAGGGACAGACCCTACGAGCAGTACTTC.

V gene TRBV9 combines with J gene TRBJ2-1, with 14 nucleotides matching TRBD2. CDR3 length: 19 amino acids. J lost 5 bases, V lost 0 bases, and 10 bases had no gene match. The germline V gene encodes CDR1 SGDLS and CDR2 YYNGEE. Written as DNA, the CDR3 is TGTGCCAGCAGCGTAGATGGACTAGCGGGAGGACAACGTGACAATGAGCAGTTCTTC. It is translated as CASSVDGLAGGQRDNEQFF.

The chain is built from TRBV2 and TRBJ2-7; D gene unclear. Trimming took 6 bases from V and 0 from J, leaving 9 bases between them. CDR1 and CDR2 (germline): SNHLY, FYNNEI. The CDR3 is 13 amino acids. CDR3: CASRAPSSYEQYF. The CDR3 DNA sequence: TGTGCCAGCAGGGCACCTAGCTCCTACGAGCAGTACTTC. Drawing the rest from reference TRBV2 and TRBJ2-7, the complete variable domain is EPEVTQTPSHQVTQMGQEVILRCVPISNHLYFYWYRQILGQKVEFLVSFYNNEISEKSEIFDDQFSVERPDGSNFTLKIRSTKLEDSAMYFCASRAPSSYEQYFGPGTRLTVT.

The chain recombines TRBV19 with TRBJ1-4, with 7 nucleotides matching TRBD1. The CDR3 loop spans 14 amino acids. Germline CDR1 and CDR2: LNHDA and SQIVND (reference sequence). Trimming took 7 bases from V and 1 from J; bases not matched to a gene: 3. As DNA, the CDR3 is TGTGCCAGTAACCAGGGGGGAACTAATGAAAAACTGTTTTTT. Translation gives CASNQGGTNEKLFF.

V gene TRBV30 combines with J gene TRBJ1-5; 7 bases map to TRBD1. The CDR3 length is 15 residues. In germline, CDR1 is GTSNPN, CDR2 SVGIG (reference sequence). With V trimmed by 2 bases and J by 6 bases, 10 bases remained unmatched. For the CDR3, the DNA is TGTGCCTGGAGTACTCAGGGGGGGTTCAGTCAGCCCCAGCATTTT. It encodes CAWSTQGGFSQPQHF. The whole variable domain, remainder taken from reference TRBV30 and TRBJ1-5, is SQTIHQWPATLVQPVGSPLSLECTVEGTSNPNLYWYRQAAGRGLQLLFYSVGIGQISSEVPQNLSASRPQDRQFILSSKKLLLSDSGFYLCAWSTQGGFSQPQHFGDGTRLSIL.

The CDR3 DNA is TGTGCCAGCAGCAACCGGGAGGGCCTGAATGAGCAGTTCTTC. This sequence encodes CASSNREGLNEQFF. The genes are TRBV11-2 and TRBJ2-1; TRBD2 aligns across 8 bases. V dropped 5 bases and J dropped 7; count of bases not matched to a gene: 7. Germline V CDR1 and CDR2: SGHAT, FQNNGV. CDR3 size: 14 residues.